The 13 T cell receptor beta chains presented below share a single source sample, sequenced in a study of T cell repertoires in cytomegalovirus infection. TCRdb passed the reads through MiXCR, listing each CDR3 protein once. The profile shows 650,000 to 900,000 distinct CDR3 sequences, about 29% of them singletons. Their antigens remain unidentified. This specimen consisted of cultured CD8+ T cells from PBMCs, obtained from culture after CMV antigen stimulation. These receptors originate from a human donor in good health (CMV status not recorded). Some clones in this sample may be carry-over from other donors' samples.

The chain joins TRBV6-2 or TRBV6-3 to TRBJ1-2; 11 nucleotides agree with TRBD1. V dropped 1 base and J dropped 7; count of bases not matched to a gene: 8. The CDR3 totals 16 residues. The germline CDR1 and CDR2 sequences are MNHEY and SVGEGT. The CDR3 DNA reads as TGTGCCAGCAGTTACTTATCGGACAGGGGGCAACGTGGCTACACCTTC. As protein: CASSYLSDRGQRGYTF.

The chain is built from TRBV10-3 and TRBJ2-3; 7 bases are shared with TRBD2. The CDR3 has 12 residues. The ends lost 6 bases at V and 6 bases at J; junction bases unmatched: 3. Per the germline V gene, CDR1 is ENHRY and CDR2 is SYGVKD. CDR3 DNA: TGTGCCATCAGAGAGCGGGGCGATACGCAGTATTTT. Residues: CAIRERGDTQYF.

The chain joins TRBV4-2 to TRBJ1-4; 8 positions match TRBD1. The CDR3 consists of 19 residues. Germline lookup yields CDR1 LGHNA and CDR2 YNFKEQ. With V trimmed by 1 base and J by 0 bases, 10 bases remained unmatched. CDR3 sequence (DNA): TGTGCCAGCAGCCAAGCTTGGGGACAGGAGATTGCAACTAATGAAAAACTGTTTTTT. Its translation: CASSQAWGQEIATNEKLFF.

There are a few counts of this clonotype. This chain joins TRBV7-9 and TRBJ2-7; 11 nucleotides align to TRBD1. The CDR3 is made up of 13 amino acids. V was clipped by 5 bases and J by 11 bases; unmatched bases: 8. Per germline, CDR1 SEHNR and CDR2 FQNEAQ (reference sequence). CDR3 in amino acids: CASSPPGQGVEYF. In DNA, the CDR3 is TGTGCCAGCAGCCCTCCGGGACAGGGGGTTGAGTACTTC.

The chain joins TRBV5-6 to TRBJ1-1; D may be TRBD1 (5 bases). In germline, CDR1 is SGHDT, CDR2 YYEEEE. The CDR3 totals 16 residues. V shed 1 base and J shed 0 bases, with 13 bases lying between them. The DNA of the CDR3 is TGTGCCAGCAGCTTGTTAAGAGACAGACTGAACACTGAAGCTTTCTTT. This gives the protein CASSLLRDRLNTEAFF.

This clonotype was recorded a few times. This sequence joins TRBV4-2 and TRBJ2-3, with D hard to call. The CDR3 is 16 amino acids. Germline assignment: CDR1 LGHNA and CDR2 YNFKEQ. Between the trimmed V and J ends, which lost 0 bases and 0 bases, there was a span of 10 bases. The CDR3 here is CASSQDLWVSTDTQYF. The CDR3 DNA follows: TGTGCCAGCAGCCAAGATCTCTGGGTTAGCACAGATACGCAGTATTTT.

The rearrangement uses TRBV5-5 and TRBJ2-5, with a possible D match to TRBD2 (5 bases). The V end was cut by 1 base, the J end by 5 bases, with 9 bases between. Per germline, CDR1 SGHKS and CDR2 YYEKEE (reference sequence). The CDR3 totals 13 residues. This CDR3 is CASSLSSRETQYF. As DNA, the CDR3 is TGTGCCAGCAGCTTGTCTAGCCGGGAGACCCAGTACTTC.

The gene calls are TRBV27 and TRBJ1-2; weak D call: TRBD1 (5 bases). Trimming removed 7 bases from V and 6 bases from J, with 18 bases in between. Germline lookup yields CDR1 MNHEY and CDR2 SMNVEV (reference sequence). The CDR3 is made up of 14 amino acids. The chain's CDR3 is CASNDGAKMDGYTF. CDR3 coding DNA: TGTGCCAGCAACGACGGGGCAAAAATGGATGGCTACACCTTC.

This clonotype came up many times. The chain combines TRBV12-3 or TRBV12-4 with TRBJ2-1; D uncertain. V gave up 5 bases and J gave up 4 bases, with 9 bases separating them. The CDR3 totals 13 residues. The CDR3 region has the DNA TGTGCCAGCAGTCCCATGGGGTACAATGAGCAGTTCTTC. This encodes CASSPMGYNEQFF.

This clonotype was recorded a few times. The gene calls are TRBV6-5 and TRBJ2-1; D gene unclear. V was shortened by 6 bases and J by 8 bases, with 17 bases between the two germline ends. CDR1 is MNHEY and CDR2 is SVGAGI in the germline V gene. The CDR3 has 14 residues. CDR3 nucleotide sequence: TGTGCCAGCAGCCCCGCCACAGTCACGGATGAGCAGTTCTTC. It encodes CASSPATVTDEQFF.

This clonotype has a handful of counts. The rearrangement uses TRBV6-2 or TRBV6-3 and TRBJ2-1, with unresolved D. From germline, CDR1 is MNHEY and CDR2 SVGEGT. This CDR3 spans 14 amino acids. V was pared by 2 bases and J by 6 bases, with 11 bases between. The CDR3, as DNA: TGTGCCAGCAGTTACCACCGGGCGCGCAATGAGCAGTTCTTC. This translates into CASSYHRARNEQFF.

The rearrangement links TRBV19 to TRBJ1-5, with D possibly matching TRBD1 (5 bases). This CDR3 contains 15 residues. Trimming stripped 6 bases from V and 9 bases from J, with 21 bases between. The germline gives CDR1 LNHDA, CDR2 SQIVND (reference sequence). In DNA, the CDR3 is TGTGCCAGTAGCAATCGGGGGGATGTATCTTGGCCCCAGCATTTT. It yields the protein CASSNRGDVSWPQHF.

This clonotype was counted ten times or more. The chain couples TRBV12-3 or TRBV12-4 to TRBJ1-1; perhaps TRBD1 as D (6 bases). Trimming stripped 6 bases from V and 0 bases from J, with 14 bases between. The CDR3 is made up of 15 amino acids. CDR3 DNA: TGTGCCAGCAGCTTGGAATGGACAGTGAACACTGAAGCTTTCTTT. Amino acid sequence: CASSLEWTVNTEAFF.